This record covers a single TCR beta chain. The record originates from a study of blood T cell repertoires in COVID-19. CDR3 length: 14 amino acids. V lost 3 bases, J lost 4 bases, and 5 bases stayed unmatched. Germline V gene sequence: CDR1 SGHNT, CDR2 YYREEE (reference sequence). Some clones are missing from TCRdb's copy, which holds only in-frame ones; the method was immunoSEQ multiplex PCR. This table holds just over 250,000 clones, around nine tenths found once. The specimen was peripheral blood. This chain connects TRBV5-4 to TRBJ2-7; 9 positions agree with TRBD2. This TCR was sampled from a woman in her 70s with COVID-19, enrolled during active disease. The CDR3 loop reads CASSSFGLAYEQYF. CDR3 sequence (DNA): TGTGCCAGCAGCTCCTTTGGACTAGCGTACGAGCAGTACTTC.